This TCR beta chain was documented in a study of spatial heterogeneity in lung cancer. Turning to the study itself: Strong correlation was found between tumor-region TCR transcript counts and a T cell module score from matched bulk RNA-seq. More than ten raw reads, on average, carried each unique TCR and UMI combination.

The time point is: sample taken at primary tumor resection. Untreated early-stage non-small cell lung cancer patients, some 70 in total, were the donors. Whole RNA came from tumor, nontumor lung or frozen PBMC and was sequenced without being sorted. TCRdb re-analysed the 5' RACE reads in MiXCR, keeping a single row per CDR3 protein. Found here are about 10,000 distinct CDR3 sequences, about 8% of them singletons; the top ten hold roughly 19%. This CDR3 contains 12 residues. Germline-derived CDR1 and CDR2 are SEHNR and FQNEAQ (reference sequence). The V gene lost 1 base and the J gene lost 13 bases, with 11 bases spanning the gap. In its sample, this clonotype is medium-sized. No antigen is known for it. Study findings and constraints: In tumors, expanded intratumoral alpha and beta TCR counts tracked mutation counts.

Sequenced material: lung tumor tissue, taken at surgery. The V and J genes are TRBV7-9 and TRBJ2-1, with unresolved D. The clonotype was recovered from a male donor with early-stage non-small cell lung cancer. The CDR3 here is CASSLEGRSQFF. CDR3 in DNA: TGTGCCAGCAGCTTAGAGGGAAGGTCTCAGTTCTTC.